Listed below are T cell receptor beta chains from one sample, sequenced in a study of blood T cell repertoires in COVID-19. Method: immunoSEQ multiplex PCR; TCRdb's copy keeps in-frame clones and lacks some. The sample lists 200,000 to 300,000 clones; about 91% were seen once. The material sequenced was PBMCs or T cells enriched from blood (not recorded which). These TCRs come from a middle-aged woman with acute COVID-19. CDR3s include the opening cysteine and the closing phenylalanine or tryptophan. The D gene is left open where the match is weak. The size of a clone is reported for some rows only, either as once, few or many, or as a class for expanded clones.

j_gene,d_gene,abundance,len,v_gene,CDR3nt,CDR3aa
TRBJ2-3,-,-,13,TRBV30,TGTGCCTGGAGGGGGGCCCCCATAGATACGCAGTATTTT,CAWRGAPIDTQYF
TRBJ2-1,-,-,15,TRBV6-5,TGTGCCAGCATTATTAGCGCGGTATACTACAATGAGCAGTTCTTC,CASIISAVYYNEQFF
TRBJ1-2,-,-,11,TRBV20-1,TGCAGCCCCGGGTTTAACTATGGCTACACCTTC,CSPGFNYGYTF
TRBJ1-2,TRBD1,-,13,TRBV19,TGTGCCAGTAGTCGGACAGGGGGCTATGGCTACACCTTC,CASSRTGGYGYTF
TRBJ2-3,TRBD2,-,15,TRBV20-1,TGCAGTGCTAGTAGCGGGGGCTTCTTCACAGATACGCAGTATTTT,CSASSGGFFTDTQYF
TRBJ1-2,-,-,16,TRBV3-1/TRBV3-2,TGTGCCAGCAGCCAAGATCTCACTCTTTTCAACTATGGCTACACCTTC,CASSQDLTLFNYGYTF
TRBJ2-2,TRBD2,-,15,TRBV27,TGTGCCAGCAGTTTCCTAGCGGGAGCGGTCGGGGAGCTGTTTTTT,CASSFLAGAVGELFF
TRBJ2-2,-,-,15,TRBV11-3,TGTGCCAGCAGCTTGCAGGGGACGAACACCGGGGAGCTGTTTTTT,CASSLQGTNTGELFF
TRBJ2-7,-,-,12,TRBV7-8,TGTGCCAGCAGCCTGACAACATACGAGCAGTACTTC,CASSLTTYEQYF
TRBJ1-6,-,-,16,TRBV6-5,TGTGCCAGCAGTTACTCGAGTGCTAACGTAAATTCACCCCTCCACTTT,CASSYSSANVNSPLHF
TRBJ1-2,TRBD1,-,14,TRBV28,TGTGCCAGCAGTGCCGGGACAGGGTACTATGGCTACACCTTC,CASSAGTGYYGYTF
TRBJ1-3,-,few,17,TRBV7-8,TGTGCCAGCAGCTTATTTTCTTGGAGTCGCTCTGGAAACACCATATATTTT,CASSLFSWSRSGNTIYF
TRBJ2-1,TRBD1,-,15,TRBV5-6,TGTGCCAGCAGCTTCCGACAGGGGATCGGCAATGAGCAGTTCTTC,CASSFRQGIGNEQFF
TRBJ2-1,-,-,12,TRBV27,TGTGCCAGCAGTTCTTCTCTTTCGGGAAAGTTCTTC,CASSSSLSGKFF
TRBJ1-2,TRBD1,-,15,TRBV28,TGTGCCAGCAGTTCCGGACAGGGTGCTTCCTATGGCTACACCTTC,CASSSGQGASYGYTF
TRBJ2-7,TRBD1,-,15,TRBV28,TGTGCCAGCAGTTCCTCGACAGGGAGAAACTACGAGCAGTACTTC,CASSSSTGRNYEQYF
TRBJ1-5,-,-,15,TRBV7-2,TGTGCCAGCAGCTTAAATCTGGGCAGCCAGGGACCCCAGCATTTT,CASSLNLGSQGPQHF
TRBJ2-1,TRBD2,-,16,TRBV5-4,TGTGCCAGCAGGCAACAACTAGCGGGAGGACCCAATGAGCAGTTCTTC,CASRQQLAGGPNEQFF
TRBJ2-7,TRBD2,-,14,TRBV5-4,TGTGCCAGCAGCTCAGCTAGCGGGGGTTACGAGCAGTACTTC,CASSSASGGYEQYF
TRBJ2-1,-,-,13,TRBV19,TGTGCCAGTAGTTTGGGACTTTACAATGAGCAGTTCTTC,CASSLGLYNEQFF
TRBJ2-5,TRBD2,-,15,TRBV5-4,TGTGCCAGCAGCTTGTTGCTAGCGGGAAGGGAGACCCAGTACTTC,CASSLLLAGRETQYF
TRBJ1-2,TRBD1,-,14,TRBV5-1,TGCGCCAGCAGCTTGGGGACAGGGGACTATGGCTACACCTTC,CASSLGTGDYGYTF
TRBJ1-5,-,-,13,TRBV9,TGTGCCAGCGGGTCGACAGCGAATCAGCCCCAGCATTTT,CASGSTANQPQHF
TRBJ2-3,TRBD2,-,16,TRBV19,TGTGCCAGTAGCCCTTTTAGCGGGGGTAGCACAGATACGCAGTATTTT,CASSPFSGGSTDTQYF
TRBJ1-1,TRBD1,-,11,TRBV20-1,TGCAGTGCTGCCCCAGGGGGTTCGGCTTTCTTT,CSAAPGGSAFF
TRBJ2-5,TRBD2,-,15,TRBV7-7,TGTGCTAGCAGCTTTCTAGCGGGAGGGGAAGAGACCCAGTACTTC,CASSFLAGGEETQYF
TRBJ1-1,TRBD1,-,14,TRBV6-5,TGTGCCAGCAGCCAGACAGGGGGCTACACTGAAGCTTTCTTT,CASSQTGGYTEAFF
TRBJ2-1,TRBD2,-,13,TRBV6-5,TGTGCCAGCGGGACTAGCTCCTACAATGAGCAGTTCTTC,CASGTSSYNEQFF
TRBJ1-2,-,-,11,TRBV5-4,TGTGCCAGCAGCTTGGGTCAGGGATACACCTTC,CASSLGQGYTF
TRBJ1-5,-,-,13,TRBV11-2,TGTGCCAGCAGCTTCTACAGCAATCAGCCCCAGCATTTT,CASSFYSNQPQHF
TRBJ2-1,-,-,18,TRBV24-1,TGTGCCACCAGTGCCCCGGGAGCCCGGGAACACTCCTACAATGAGCAGTTCTTC,CATSAPGAREHSYNEQFF
TRBJ2-1,TRBD2,-,11,TRBV5-1,TGCGCCAGCAGCGAGACTAGCGAGCAGTTCTTC,CASSETSEQFF
TRBJ1-1,-,-,15,TRBV5-1,TGCGCCAGCAGCTTGGGGGAGGTTTTGGGCACTGAAGCTTTCTTT,CASSLGEVLGTEAFF
TRBJ2-1,TRBD2,-,16,TRBV5-1,TGCGCCAGCAGCTTCCGACTAGCGGGAGGCCTGGATGAGCAGTTCTTC,CASSFRLAGGLDEQFF
TRBJ2-3,-,-,16,TRBV9,TGTGCCAGCAGCGTAGAAGGGACACCGAGCACAGATACGCAGTATTTT,CASSVEGTPSTDTQYF
TRBJ1-4,-,-,19,TRBV27,TGTGCCAGCAGTTCCTACCCGGGAGTCGAGCCTTCGGCTAATGAAAAACTGTTTTTT,CASSSYPGVEPSANEKLFF
TRBJ2-1,TRBD2,-,13,TRBV10-2,TGCGCCAGCAGTCTAGCGGGGCTCAATGAGCAGTTCTTC,CASSLAGLNEQFF
TRBJ1-4,TRBD1,-,16,TRBV15,TGTGCCACCAGCAGTTCCGGACAGGGGTTGCTTGAAAAACTGTTTTTT,CATSSSGQGLLEKLFF
TRBJ1-5,-,-,15,TRBV24-1,TGTGCCACCAGTGATGGGGCCACCAATGATCAGCCCCAGCATTTT,CATSDGATNDQPQHF
TRBJ1-3,-,-,15,TRBV28,TGTGCCAGCAGCATTCCCGGGACACTTGGAAACACCATATATTTT,CASSIPGTLGNTIYF
TRBJ1-3,-,-,14,TRBV5-1,TGCGCCAGCAGGGACAGACTGCGAGGAAACACCATATATTTT,CASRDRLRGNTIYF
TRBJ1-2,-,-,13,TRBV2,TGTGCCAGCACGGACATCGCTAACTATGGCTACACCTTC,CASTDIANYGYTF